Listed here are 32 T cell receptor beta chains from one sample, sequenced in a study of cytomegalovirus exposure and HLA in healthy donors. PCR amplification relied on 60 Vbeta primers (plus 13 Jbeta primers). TCRdb's table, derived via immunoSEQ multiplex PCR, lists solely in-frame clones and lacks some. The table includes 95,000 to 150,000 clones, around 81% detected once. Sequencing input: PBMCs. The source is a woman aged 40 to 50 in good health and CMV-seronegative.

The chain joins TRBV7-2 to TRBJ2-7; 9 nucleotides line up with TRBD1. V lost 0 bases and J lost 1; bases outside the gene matches: 4. The germline V gene encodes CDR1 SGHTA and CDR2 FQGNSA. CDR3 size: 16 residues. CDR3: CASSLAGTGSSYEQYF. The CDR3 nucleotides are TGTGCCAGCAGCTTAGCTGGGACAGGGAGTTCCTACGAGCAGTACTTC.

V and J are TRBV5-4 and TRBJ2-3, with TRBD1 matching over 8 bases. Trimming took 5 bases from V and 2 from J; bases not matched to a gene: 7. The V gene's germline CDR1 is SGHNT and CDR2 YYREEE (reference sequence). There are 15 residues in the CDR3. CDR3: CASSSRGLLTDTQYF. Here the CDR3 DNA reads TGTGCCAGCAGTTCCAGGGGGCTCCTCACAGATACGCAGTATTTT.

In its sample, this clone was seen a few times. Here the CDR3 DNA reads TGTGCCAGCACCAAATCGGGAAATCAGCCCCAGCATTTT. It is translated as CASTKSGNQPQHF. V usage is TRBV6-6 and J usage is TRBJ1-5; D is uncertain. CDR1 and CDR2 from the germline V gene are MNHNY and SVGAGI (reference sequence). Trimming stripped 7 bases from V and 4 bases from J, with 11 bases between. The CDR3 runs to 13 residues.

This clone turned up a few times. The chain carries TRBV6-1 and TRBJ2-7, with a weak D call TRBD1 (6 bases). V was pared by 6 bases and J by 4 bases, with 13 bases between. CDR1 MNHNS and CDR2 SASEGT come from the germline V gene. The CDR3 extends over 13 amino acids. CDR3 loop: CASSWGQGYEQYF. In DNA form, the CDR3 reads TGTGCCAGCAGCTGGGGGCAGGGGTACGAGCAGTACTTC.

J is TRBJ1-3 and V is TRBV4-2, with TRBD1 as a possible D gene (6 bases). Trimming stripped 2 bases from V and 4 bases from J, with 12 bases between. CDR1 and CDR2 (germline): LGHNA, YNFKEQ. The CDR3 sequence is 15 residues long. CDR3 loop: CASSQLTGRGNTIYF. CDR3 DNA: TGTGCCAGCAGCCAACTCACAGGGCGAGGAAACACCATATATTTT.

CDR3 residues: CASSQGQFSTDTQYF. CDR3 DNA sequence: TGCGCCAGCAGCCAAGGACAGTTTAGCACAGATACGCAGTATTTT. The rearrangement joins TRBV4-1 to TRBJ2-3; a possible D gene is TRBD1 (5 bases). The CDR3 contains 15 residues. V shed 1 base and J shed 0 bases, with 8 bases lying between them. Germline V gene data show CDR1 as MGHRA and CDR2 as YSYEKL.

The chain links TRBV7-8 to TRBJ2-1; D may be TRBD1 (5 bases). Germline V gives CDR1 SGHVS, CDR2 FQNEAQ. Deletions cut 3 bases from V and 1 base from J, with 10 bases between. The CDR3 totals 15 residues. CDR3 in amino acids: CASSLKGPSYNEQFF. The CDR3 DNA reads TGTGCCAGCAGCTTGAAGGGGCCTTCCTACAATGAGCAGTTCTTC.

V gene TRBV7-2 combines with J gene TRBJ1-1, with D perhaps matching TRBD1 (5 bases). V lost 1 base, J lost 4 bases, and 10 bases lay in between. CDR3 size: 14 residues. Germline V gene data show CDR1 as SGHTA and CDR2 as FQGNSA. The chain's CDR3 is CASSLGRGSTEAFF. CDR3 bases: TGTGCCAGCAGCTTAGGGAGGGGAAGCACTGAAGCTTTCTTT.

J is TRBJ2-7 and V is TRBV5-1; TRBD1 matches at 8 bases. The trim removed 5 bases at V and 3 bases at J, leaving 19 bases unmatched. Looked up from germline, CDR1 is SGHRS and CDR2 is YFSETQ. This CDR3 has 18 residues. As DNA, the CDR3 is TGCGCCAGCAGGTTTTCAGGGGGCCGTGCAGGAGCCTTCTACGAGCAGTACTTC. It encodes CASRFSGGRAGAFYEQYF. Combining the CDR3 with reference TRBV5-1 and TRBJ2-7 gives the whole variable domain KAGVTQTPRYLIKTRGQQVTLSCSPISGHRSVSWYQQTPGQGLQFLFEYFSETQRNKGNFPGRFSGRQFSNSRSEMNVSTLELGDSALYLCASRFSGGRAGAFYEQYFGPGTRLTVT.

The chain combines TRBV4-1 with TRBJ2-3; 9 bases match TRBD2. V trimming: 2 bases; J trimming: 3 bases; junction bases outside the gene matches: 18. Germline V gene data show CDR1 as MGHRA and CDR2 as YSYEKL. The CDR3 is made up of 20 amino acids. CDR3: CASSQTRGAGGQQGTDTQYF. CDR3 sequence (DNA): TGCGCCAGCAGCCAAACCCGGGGTGCGGGGGGGCAGCAGGGTACAGATACGCAGTATTTT.

The table lists this clone with a count of one. The chain recombines TRBV25-1 with TRBJ2-2; the D is unclear. Deletions cut 2 bases from V and 4 bases from J, with 11 bases between. The CDR3 extends over 15 amino acids. Germline-derived CDR1 and CDR2 are MGHDK and SYGVNS. The CDR3 region is CASSEPTVITGELFF. The CDR3 DNA is TGTGCCAGCAGTGAACCCACAGTAATCACCGGGGAGCTGTTTTTT.

V usage is TRBV15 and J usage is TRBJ2-3, with TRBD2 as a possible D gene (5 bases). V was trimmed by 0 bases and J by 5 bases, leaving 6 bases between them. CDR1 and CDR2 from the germline V gene are LNHNV and YYDKDF (reference sequence). This CDR3 has 13 amino acids. The CDR3 here is CATSRDSGDTQYF. Written as DNA, the CDR3 is TGTGCCACCAGCAGAGACAGCGGAGATACGCAGTATTTT.

The chain carries TRBV4-1 and TRBJ1-1; perhaps TRBD1 as D (5 bases). Germline V lookup: CDR1 MGHRA, CDR2 YSYEKL. The V end lost 0 bases, the J end lost 11 bases, and 22 bases lay between the germline ends. The CDR3 covers 16 residues. CDR3 sequence reads: CASSQDHNRGTSEAFF. CDR3 DNA sequence: TGCGCCAGCAGCCAAGATCATAATCGGGGGACCAGTGAGGCTTTCTTT.

This clone has more than one count but fewer than ten. This rearrangement joins TRBV4-1 to TRBJ2-1; tentatively, D is TRBD2 (7 bases). This CDR3 contains 16 residues. The V end lost 4 bases, the J end lost 9 bases, and 22 bases lay between the germline ends. CDR1 and CDR2 from the germline V gene are MGHRA and YSYEKL. The CDR3 coding sequence is TGCGCCAGCAGCCCACTAACGGGGGGCCGGCGGGGTGAGCAGTTCTTC. Translation: CASSPLTGGRRGEQFF.

V gene TRBV23-1 combines with J gene TRBJ2-1; 7 positions match TRBD1. TRBV23-1 has ORF status, its function being uncertain. The CDR3 has 14 residues. The V gene end was trimmed by 7 bases and the J gene end by 6 bases; junction bases not matched to a gene: 9. The CDR3 DNA is TGCGCCAGCATTAACAGGGGAGTCGGCAATGAGCAGTTCTTC. This codes for CASINRGVGNEQFF.

This clone was counted a few times. The gene calls are TRBV5-4 and TRBJ2-5, with a weak D call TRBD2 (6 bases). The germline CDR1 and CDR2 sequences are SGHNT and YYREEE (reference sequence). The CDR3 is made up of 15 amino acids. Trimming removed 4 bases from V and 4 bases from J, with 17 bases in between. Written as DNA, the CDR3 is TGTGCCAGCAGCCTCGGGGGACGAGCGAGAGAGACCCAGTACTTC. This sequence encodes CASSLGGRARETQYF.

This clone has more than one count but fewer than ten. The chain joins TRBV27 to TRBJ2-3; D is possibly TRBD2 (7 bases). CDR1 is MNHEY, CDR2 SMNVEV, per germline (reference sequence). V lost 0 bases, J lost 0 bases, and 10 bases lay in between. The CDR3 totals 16 residues. Written as DNA, the CDR3 is TGTGCCAGCAGTTTATCCCGGGGGGCTAGCACAGATACGCAGTATTTT. This codes for CASSLSRGASTDTQYF.

The chain links TRBV6-1 to TRBJ2-5, with D uncertain. V was trimmed by 7 bases and J by 0 bases, leaving 12 bases between them. Germline CDR1 and CDR2: MNHNS and SASEGT. The CDR3 totals 14 residues. CDR3 loop: CASTRSTYQETQYF. CDR3 sequence (DNA): TGTGCCAGCACTAGAAGCACGTACCAAGAGACCCAGTACTTC.

V gene TRBV28 combines with J gene TRBJ1-5, with a possible D match to TRBD1 (5 bases). Trimming stripped 6 bases from V and 6 bases from J, with 15 bases between. Per germline, CDR1 MDHEN and CDR2 SYDVKM. The CDR3 consists of 14 residues. CDR3 sequence (DNA): TGTGCCAGCAGCCATGGAGGGGTGGGTCAGCCCCAGCATTTT. Amino acid sequence: CASSHGGVGQPQHF.

V is TRBV7-2 and J is TRBJ2-7; D is undetermined. CDR1 SGHTA and CDR2 FQGNSA come from the germline V gene. Trimming cost V 6 bases and J 5 bases, with 14 bases left between them. CDR3 length: 13 amino acids. The chain's CDR3 is CASRSGHSDEQYF. The DNA for the CDR3 is TGTGCCAGCAGATCGGGTCATAGTGACGAGCAGTACTTC.

The chain uses TRBV5-4 and TRBJ2-3; 8 positions match TRBD1. CDR1 is SGHNT and CDR2 is YYREEE in the germline V gene (reference sequence). Trimming at V came to 0 bases and at J to 2 bases, leaving 2 bases not matched to a gene. CDR3 size: 15 residues. This CDR3 reads CASSLGQGSTDTQYF. In DNA, the CDR3 is TGTGCCAGCAGCTTGGGACAGGGGTCCACAGATACGCAGTATTTT.

This rearrangement joins TRBV7-8 to TRBJ1-1; D is unclear. The CDR3 totals 16 residues. Trimming took off 1 base at V and 3 bases at J, with 15 bases between the two ends. In germline, CDR1 is SGHVS, CDR2 FQNEAQ. The chain's CDR3 is CASSLEGAAAYTEAFF. CDR3 bases: TGTGCCAGCAGCTTAGAAGGAGCAGCAGCGTACACTGAAGCTTTCTTT.

The chain couples TRBV11-2 to TRBJ2-7; possible D gene TRBD1, 5 bases. V was trimmed by 4 bases and J by 3 bases, leaving 13 bases between them. Germline CDR1 is SGHAT and CDR2 is FQNNGV. This CDR3 has 14 residues. The CDR3 loop reads CASSYGAENYEQYF. The CDR3 DNA follows: TGTGCCAGCAGCTATGGGGCCGAAAACTACGAGCAGTACTTC.

The chain uses TRBV7-9 and TRBJ2-5, with D possibly being TRBD2 (7 bases). CDR3 length: 16 amino acids. Germline V lookup: CDR1 SEHNR, CDR2 FQNEAQ (reference sequence). V gave up 6 bases and J gave up 5 bases, with 22 bases separating them. This chain's CDR3 is CASSSLEGGPEETQYF. For the CDR3, the DNA is TGTGCCAGCAGTTCGTTGGAGGGGGGGCCGGAGGAGACCCAGTACTTC.

The DNA of the CDR3 is TGTGCCAGCAGCTTAGCTCTAGGAAACACAGATACGCAGTATTTT. It yields the protein CASSLALGNTDTQYF. The rearrangement links TRBV11-2 to TRBJ2-3; D is uncertain. The CDR3 runs 15 residues. V was cut by 1 base and J by 2 bases, with 10 bases left in between. Germline V gives CDR1 SGHAT, CDR2 FQNNGV.

This chain links TRBV7-2 with TRBJ2-5; 7 bases are a match to TRBD2. The germline CDR1 and CDR2 sequences are SGHTA and FQGNSA. Trimming at V came to 5 bases and at J to 5 bases, leaving 14 bases not matched to a gene. This CDR3 region has 16 residues. In DNA form, the CDR3 reads TGTGCCAGCAGCCCTTCCGGTGGCGGGAGAGGGGAGACCCAGTACTTC. This gives the protein CASSPSGGGRGETQYF.

The chain couples TRBV19 to TRBJ2-7, with 14 bases that match TRBD2. Germline assignment: CDR1 LNHDA and CDR2 SQIVND (reference sequence). V was pared by 5 bases and J by 3 bases, with 9 bases of the junction left unmatched. This CDR3 has 17 residues. The CDR3 DNA reads TGTGCCAGTAGTCCGGGACTAGCGGGAGCCCCGGGCTACGAGCAGTACTTC. Translating it yields CASSPGLAGAPGYEQYF.

V gene TRBV28 combines with J gene TRBJ2-5; weak D call: TRBD2 (6 bases). This CDR3 has 14 residues. Per the germline V gene, CDR1 is MDHEN and CDR2 is SYDVKM. The V end lost 3 bases, the J end lost 3 bases, and 11 bases lay between the germline ends. CDR3 amino acids: CASSFLEREETQYF. The CDR3 DNA reads as TGTGCCAGCAGTTTTTTGGAGCGGGAAGAGACCCAGTACTTC.

The chain's CDR3 is CASSPTLQVNEQFF. CDR3 DNA: TGTGCCAGCAGCCCGACACTTCAGGTCAATGAGCAGTTCTTC. The rearrangement joins TRBV7-3 to TRBJ2-1; no reliable D call. The germline V and J ends were trimmed by 5 bases and 6 bases, with 14 bases remaining between them. CDR3 length equals 14 residues. Germline CDR1 SGHTA, CDR2 FQGTGA.

This clone was observed a single time. A junction end diverges from the germline sequence, so it may reflect a read error. V and J are TRBV7-9 and TRBJ2-3, with a tentative D call TRBD2 (5 bases). The CDR3 loop spans 17 amino acids. Germline values: CDR1 SEHNR, CDR2 FQNEAQ (reference sequence). Here the CDR3 DNA reads TGTTCCAGCAGCCCAGCCCTCCAGCGGCCAAGCACAGATACGCAGTATTTT. This codes for CSSSPALQRPSTDTQYF.

The CDR3: CASSPSGHDTDTQYF. Here the CDR3 DNA reads TGTGCCAGCAGCCCCTCGGGACACGACACAGATACGCAGTATTTT. This chain links TRBV11-3 with TRBJ2-3, with D possibly matching TRBD1 (6 bases). This CDR3 spans 15 amino acids. CDR1 and CDR2 from the germline V gene are SGHNT and YENEEA. Trimming took 5 bases from V and 2 from J, leaving 14 bases between them.

The chain joins TRBV5-6 to TRBJ2-1, with TRBD2 matching over 9 bases. The V gene end was trimmed by 0 bases and the J gene end by 8 bases; junction bases not matched to a gene: 3. Germline CDR1 is SGHDT and CDR2 is YYEEEE. The CDR3 has 14 residues. The DNA of the CDR3 is TGTGCCAGCAGCTTGGCTAGCGGGAATGATGAGCAGTTCTTC. Translating gives CASSLASGNDEQFF. Combining the CDR3 with reference TRBV5-6 and TRBJ2-1 gives the whole variable domain DAGVTQSPTHLIKTRGQQVTLRCSPKSGHDTVSWYQQALGQGPQFIFQYYEEEERQRGNFPDRFSGHQFPNYSSELNVNALLLGDSALYLCASSLASGNDEQFFGPGTRLTVL.